A selection of T cell receptor beta chains follows, all from one sample in a study of CD8 T cells in Susac syndrome. TCRdb ran MiXCR on the immunoSEQ multiplex PCR reads and lists one entry per CDR3 protein. The table has about 130,000 distinct CDR3 sequences, over 90% seen once. Sequences were obtained from CD4+ T cells from PBMCs. These receptors all stem from a human donor in good health. The CDR3 runs from the conserved cysteine through the conserved F or W. The D gene is left open where the match is weak. Rows give clone size only sometimes, using once, few, many, or a class for an expanded clone.

j_call clone_size v_call d_call cdr3_nt cdr3_aa
TRBJ2-1 - TRBV7-9 TRBD2 TGTGCCAGCAGCTTAGCCTCTGGCGGGAGCCGCGGTGAGCAGTTCTTC CASSLASGGSRGEQFF
TRBJ2-5 - TRBV5-6 TRBD1 TGTGCCAGCAGCCAGGACAGGGGGCTTTTAGAGACCCAGTACTTC CASSQDRGLLETQYF
TRBJ1-5 once TRBV7-2 - TGTGCCAGCAGCTCCGACGGGAATCAGCCCCAGCATTTT CASSSDGNQPQHF
TRBJ1-1 - TRBV19 - TGTGCCAGTAGTATACCCGCAGGGTGGAACACTGAAGCTTTCTTT CASSIPAGWNTEAFF
TRBJ2-7 - TRBV29-1 - TGCAGCGTCCTAAGCAGCTACGAGCAGTACTTC CSVLSSYEQYF
TRBJ2-5 - TRBV18 TRBD2 TGTGCCAGCTCAACGGCTAGCGGGAGCCAAGAGACCCAGTACTTC CASSTASGSQETQYF
TRBJ1-5 - TRBV30 - TGTGCCTGGAGTCCAACATCGGGATTCAATCAGCCCCAGCATTTT CAWSPTSGFNQPQHF
TRBJ2-7 - TRBV27 - TGTGCCAGCACCCTGAGACCTATCGGCTCCTACGAGCAGTACTTC CASTLRPIGSYEQYF
TRBJ2-7 - TRBV12-3/TRBV12-4 - TGTGCCAGCAGGCCTAGGGGGGGGACCGGATCGGTCGAGCAGTACTTC CASRPRGGTGSVEQYF
TRBJ2-7 - TRBV10-3 TRBD2 TGTGCCATCAGTGACGGGCTAGCGGCTTACGAGCAGTACTTC CAISDGLAAYEQYF
TRBJ2-5 - TRBV7-9 TRBD1 TGTGCCAGCAGCAAGGGACAGGGGGGAGAGACCCAGTACTTC CASSKGQGGETQYF
TRBJ2-1 - TRBV18 TRBD2 TGTGCCAGCTCACCGATGGCGGGAGACTACAATGAGCAGTTCTTC CASSPMAGDYNEQFF
TRBJ1-5 - TRBV28 - TGTGCCAGCAGCCCCCATGGTAGCAATCAGCCCCAGCATTTT CASSPHGSNQPQHF
TRBJ2-1 - TRBV5-6 TRBD1 TGTGCCAGCAGCGACCGGGGGGGACAGGGGTACAATGAGCAGTTCTTC CASSDRGGQGYNEQFF
TRBJ1-1 - TRBV7-6 - TGTGCCAGCAGCTTAGGGGGCATAGGGAACACTGAAGCTTTCTTT CASSLGGIGNTEAFF
TRBJ2-7 - TRBV29-1 - TGCAGCGTTGATAGAGGCGACGAGCAGTACTTC CSVDRGDEQYF
TRBJ2-2 - TRBV19 TRBD2 TGTGCCAGTAGTAACAGCGGGAGGGCCATCACCGGGGAGCTGTTTTTT CASSNSGRAITGELFF
TRBJ2-7 - TRBV18 - TGTGCCAGCTCACCGGCCCGGGACGAGCAGTACTTC CASSPARDEQYF
TRBJ2-5 - TRBV7-2 - TGTGCCAGCAGCTCCAGATTTGGGGGGCAAGAGACCCAGTACTTC CASSSRFGGQETQYF
TRBJ2-5 - TRBV5-6 TRBD2 TGTGCCAGCAGCTCGAGACTAGCGGGTAAAGAGACCCAGTACTTC CASSSRLAGKETQYF
TRBJ2-5 - TRBV27 - TGTGCCAGCAGTTCTACCCCTGGGGAGACCCAGTACTTC CASSSTPGETQYF
TRBJ2-5 - TRBV7-2 TRBD2 TGTGCCAGCAGCGCCTTTGCGGGAGGAGTCGAGACCCAGTACTTC CASSAFAGGVETQYF
TRBJ2-5 - TRBV7-9 - TGTGCCAGCAGCTTAGCGAGGAACCAAGAGACCCAGTACTTC CASSLARNQETQYF
TRBJ2-7 - TRBV7-2 TRBD2 TGTGCCAGCAGCCCGGGCGGGAGGCGGTACGAGCAGTACTTC CASSPGGRRYEQYF
TRBJ1-4 - TRBV15 TRBD1 TGTGCCACCAGCAGGGACAGGGGAGAAAAACTGTTTTTT CATSRDRGEKLFF
TRBJ2-4 - TRBV28 - TGTGCCAGCAGTCCCCTCCGGGGGTCCAAAAACATTCAGTACTTC CASSPLRGSKNIQYF
TRBJ2-7 once TRBV12-3/TRBV12-4 - TGTGCCAGCACCCTTACCCAGAGCTCCTACGAGCAGTACTTC CASTLTQSSYEQYF
TRBJ2-7 - TRBV4-1 TRBD1 TGCGCCAGCAGCCACGGGACAGTATACGAGCAGTACTTC CASSHGTVYEQYF